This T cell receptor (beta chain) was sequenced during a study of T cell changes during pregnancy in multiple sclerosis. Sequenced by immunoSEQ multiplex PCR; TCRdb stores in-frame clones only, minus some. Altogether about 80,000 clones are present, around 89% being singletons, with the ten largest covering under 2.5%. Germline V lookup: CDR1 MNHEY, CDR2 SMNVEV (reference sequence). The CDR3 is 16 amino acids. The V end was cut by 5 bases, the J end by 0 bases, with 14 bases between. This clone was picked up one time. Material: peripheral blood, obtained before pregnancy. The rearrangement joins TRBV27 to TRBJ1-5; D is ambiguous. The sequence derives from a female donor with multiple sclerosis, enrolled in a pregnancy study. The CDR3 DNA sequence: TGTGCCAGCAGTCTACTGGCAGCGGATAGCAATCAGCCCCAGCATTTT. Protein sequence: CASSLLAADSNQPQHF.